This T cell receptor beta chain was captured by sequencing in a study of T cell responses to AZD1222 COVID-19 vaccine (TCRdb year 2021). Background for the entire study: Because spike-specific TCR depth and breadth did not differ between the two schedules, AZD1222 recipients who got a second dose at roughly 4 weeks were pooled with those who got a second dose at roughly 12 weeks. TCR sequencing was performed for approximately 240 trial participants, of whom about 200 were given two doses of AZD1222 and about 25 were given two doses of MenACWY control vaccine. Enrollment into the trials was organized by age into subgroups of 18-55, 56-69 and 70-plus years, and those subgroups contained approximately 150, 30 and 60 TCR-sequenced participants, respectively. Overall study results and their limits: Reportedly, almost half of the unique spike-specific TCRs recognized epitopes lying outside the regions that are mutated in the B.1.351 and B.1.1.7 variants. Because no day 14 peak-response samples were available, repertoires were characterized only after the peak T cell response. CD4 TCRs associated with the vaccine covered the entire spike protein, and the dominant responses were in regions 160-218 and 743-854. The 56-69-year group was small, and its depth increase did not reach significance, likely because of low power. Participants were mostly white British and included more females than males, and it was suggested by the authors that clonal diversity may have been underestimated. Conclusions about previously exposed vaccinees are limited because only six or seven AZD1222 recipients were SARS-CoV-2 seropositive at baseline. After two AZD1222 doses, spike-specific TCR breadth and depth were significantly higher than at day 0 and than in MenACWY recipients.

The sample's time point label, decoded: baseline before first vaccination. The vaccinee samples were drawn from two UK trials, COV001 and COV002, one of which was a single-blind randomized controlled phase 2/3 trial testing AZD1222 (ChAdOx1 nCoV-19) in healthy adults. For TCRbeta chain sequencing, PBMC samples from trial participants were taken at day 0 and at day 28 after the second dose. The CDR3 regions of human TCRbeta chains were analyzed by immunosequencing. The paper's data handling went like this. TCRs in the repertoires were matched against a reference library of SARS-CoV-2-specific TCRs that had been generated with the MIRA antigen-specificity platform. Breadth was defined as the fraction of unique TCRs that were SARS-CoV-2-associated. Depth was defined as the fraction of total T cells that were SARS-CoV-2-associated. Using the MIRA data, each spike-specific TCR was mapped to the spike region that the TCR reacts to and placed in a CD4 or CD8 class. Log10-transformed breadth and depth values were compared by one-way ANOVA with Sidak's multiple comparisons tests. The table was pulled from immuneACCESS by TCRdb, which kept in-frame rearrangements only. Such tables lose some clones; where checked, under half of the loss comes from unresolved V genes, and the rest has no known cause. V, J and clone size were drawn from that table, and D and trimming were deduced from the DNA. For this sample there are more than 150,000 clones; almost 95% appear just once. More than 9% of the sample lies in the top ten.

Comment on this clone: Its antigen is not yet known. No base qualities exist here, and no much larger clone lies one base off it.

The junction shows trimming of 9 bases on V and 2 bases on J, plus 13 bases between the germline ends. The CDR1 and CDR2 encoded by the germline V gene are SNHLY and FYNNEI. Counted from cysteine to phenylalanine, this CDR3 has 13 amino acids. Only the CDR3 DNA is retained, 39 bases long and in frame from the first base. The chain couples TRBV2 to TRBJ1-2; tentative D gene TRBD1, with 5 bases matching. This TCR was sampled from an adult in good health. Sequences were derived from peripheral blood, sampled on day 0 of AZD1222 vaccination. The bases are TGTGCCAGAACGGGCAGGGCCAACTATGGCTACACCTTC. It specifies CARTGRANYGYTF.